A selection of T cell receptor beta chains follows, all from one sample in a study of Graves' ophthalmopathy and Graves' hyperthyroidism. TCRdb re-derived calls from the multiplex PCR reads in MiXCR, one entry per CDR3 protein. The sample lists about 500,000 distinct CDR3 sequences, under 40% occurring once. The specimen sequenced was peripheral blood or thyroid tissue (not recorded which). All receptors come from an adult man with Graves' hyperthyroidism. CDR3s include the opening cysteine and the closing phenylalanine or tryptophan. A D gene is named only where the DNA matches it firmly. For some rows the clone size is stated as once, few or many, or as a class when expanded; others skip it.

j_call v_call clone_size d_call cdr3_aa cdr3_nt
TRBJ2-3 TRBV12-3/TRBV12-4 - - CASRGTFTDTQYF TGTGCCAGCAGGGGGACTTTCACAGATACGCAGTATTTT
TRBJ1-5 TRBV7-8 - TRBD1 CASSLAVRGVNQPQHF TGTGCCAGCAGCTTAGCAGTCAGGGGGGTGAATCAGCCCCAGCATTTT
TRBJ1-1 TRBV6-5 - - CASSGLQGGTEAFF TGTGCCAGCAGTGGTTTACAGGGTGGGACTGAAGCTTTCTTT
TRBJ2-6 TRBV7-9 many TRBD1 CASSFGTASGANVLTF TGTGCCAGCAGCTTTGGGACAGCTTCTGGGGCCAACGTCCTGACTTTC
TRBJ1-1 TRBV12-3/TRBV12-4 many - CASSLDRPEAFF TGTGCCAGCAGCCTTGACAGACCTGAAGCTTTCTTT
TRBJ2-5 TRBV5-6 - - CASTNWGSAIQETQYF TGTGCCAGCACCAACTGGGGGTCCGCCATCCAAGAGACCCAGTACTTC
TRBJ1-4 TRBV12-3/TRBV12-4 few - CASSQGRLEEKLFF TGTGCCAGCAGTCAGGGACGTCTGGAGGAAAAACTGTTTTTT
TRBJ1-4 TRBV7-9 - TRBD1 CASSLAGDSREKQFF TGTGCCAGCAGCTTAGCGGGGGACAGTCGGGAAAAACAGTTTTTT
TRBJ2-7 TRBV7-6 once - CASNLAGSYEQYF TGTGCCAGCAACTTAGCTGGCTCCTACGAGCAGTACTTC
TRBJ1-1 TRBV12-3/TRBV12-4 many - CASNDGPLNTEAFF TGTGCCAGCAACGACGGACCTTTGAACACTGAAGCTTTCTTT
TRBJ2-7 TRBV7-2 few TRBD2 CASSLARGDYEQYF TGTGCCAGCAGCTTAGCGCGGGGGGACTACGAGCAGTACTTC
TRBJ2-2 TRBV7-9 - TRBD2 CASSPNPGLADTGELFF TGTGCCAGCAGCCCGAACCCGGGACTAGCGGACACCGGGGAGCTGTTTTTT
TRBJ2-3 TRBV7-7 few - CASSFREADTQYF TGTGCTAGCAGCTTTAGGGAGGCAGATACGCAGTATTTT
TRBJ1-5 TRBV15 many TRBD1 CATSLLLGTARYSNQPQHF TGTGCCACCAGCCTACTCCTGGGGACAGCAAGGTATAGCAATCAGCCCCAGCATTTT
TRBJ1-1 TRBV4-1 - - CASSQGPDLLNTEAFF TGCGCCAGCAGCCAAGGGCCAGACTTACTGAACACTGAAGCTTTCTTT
TRBJ1-2 TRBV29-1 - TRBD1 CSSHGGQTGSTF TGCAGCAGCCACGGGGGACAGACGGGGAGCACCTTC
TRBJ2-1 TRBV7-2 - - CASSSGGHYSSYNEQFF TGTGCCAGCAGCTCCGGGGGACACTATAGCTCCTACAATGAGCAGTTCTTC
TRBJ2-3 TRBV29-1 - TRBD2 CSVEGTSGSSYNEQYF TGCAGCGTTGAAGGGACTAGCGGGAGCTCCTACAATGAGCAGTATTTT
TRBJ2-1 TRBV2 - - CASSVRRGVDEQFF TGTGCCAGCAGTGTTAGGAGGGGAGTCGATGAGCAGTTCTTC
TRBJ2-3 TRBV2 few TRBD1 CASLGQGWSTDTQYF TGTGCCAGTCTGGGACAGGGCTGGTCCACAGATACGCAGTATTTT
TRBJ1-1 TRBV5-1 - - CASSNYGANNEAFF TGCGCCAGCAGCAACTACGGCGCTAACAATGAAGCTTTCTTT
TRBJ1-1 TRBV29-1 many - CSVFPEAFF TGCAGCGTTTTTCCTGAAGCTTTCTTT
TRBJ1-5 TRBV12-3/TRBV12-4 many - CASSFTGYEQPQHF TGTGCCAGCAGTTTCACAGGGTATGAGCAGCCCCAGCATTTT
TRBJ1-4 TRBV7-2 - - CASSLGLNGKLFF TGTGCCAGCAGCCTCGGACTGAATGGAAAACTGTTTTTT
TRBJ1-2 TRBV20-1 - TRBD1 CSARGGQGLGYTF TGCAGTGCTAGAGGGGGACAGGGTCTTGGCTACACCTTC
TRBJ1-2 TRBV10-3 - - CAITSTGSDGYTF TGTGCCATCACCTCTACAGGGAGTGATGGCTACACCTTC
TRBJ1-4 TRBV29-1 once - CSVDSMVGNTVYF TGCAGCGTTGACTCTATGGTGGGAAACACCGTATATTTT
TRBJ1-5 TRBV11-2 many - CASSETGWLQPQHF TGTGCCAGCAGCGAGACAGGATGGCTTCAGCCCCAGCATTTT
TRBJ1-5 TRBV19 - TRBD1 CASSGPGQGTSMSNQPQHF TGTGCCAGTAGTGGACCGGGACAGGGGACCAGTATGAGCAATCAGCCCCAGCATTTT
TRBJ1-1 TRBV5-8 few - CTSSLLAPNTEAFF TGTACCAGCAGCTTGCTGGCACCGAACACTGAAGCTTTCTTT
TRBJ2-5 TRBV7-8 many - CASSLAFGGRETQYF TGTGCCAGCAGCTTAGCTTTTGGGGGCAGAGAGACCCAGTACTTC
TRBJ1-2 TRBV4-1 many - CASSQVPGRGDGYTF TGCGCCAGCAGCCAAGTCCCAGGCCGGGGGGACGGCTACACCTTC
TRBJ2-7 TRBV5-1 many - CASSGLTYEQYF TGCGCCAGCAGCGGCTTAACCTACGAGCAGTACTTC
TRBJ1-5 TRBV13 - - CASGGGQPQHF TGTGCCAGCGGAGGGGGTCAGCCCCAGCATTTT
TRBJ2-3 TRBV7-2 - - CASSIGEGTSTDTQYF TGTGCCAGTAGTATAGGCGAAGGGACTAGCACAGATACGCAGTATTTT
TRBJ1-2 TRBV29-1 many - CSVDRQVYGYTF TGCAGCGTTGATAGGCAGGTTTATGGCTACACCTTC
TRBJ2-7 TRBV20-1 - - CSATATFSYEQYF TGCAGTGCCACCGCGACTTTCTCCTACGAGCAGTACTTC
TRBJ2-1 TRBV24-1 - TRBD1 CATSTGTGAWDEQFF TGTGCCACCAGTACCGGGACAGGGGCCTGGGATGAGCAGTTCTTC
TRBJ1-5 TRBV10-3 - - CAISAGTSNQPQHF TGTGCCATCAGTGCCGGGACTAGCAATCAGCCCCAGCATTTT
TRBJ1-1 TRBV2 many - CASSETGTTEAFF TGTGCCAGCAGTGAAACAGGGACCACTGAAGCTTTCTTT
TRBJ1-1 TRBV7-2 - - CASSHRPGSSEAFF TGTGCCAGCAGCCACAGACCGGGATCCAGTGAAGCTTTCTTT
TRBJ1-4 TRBV3-1 few - CASSQGPSGGEKLFF TGTGCCAGCAGCCAAGGACCGTCGGGGGGCGAAAAACTGTTTTTT
TRBJ1-4 TRBV4-2 many - CASSQESEATNEKLFF TGTGCCAGCAGCCAAGAGAGTGAGGCAACTAATGAAAAACTGTTTTTT
TRBJ2-2 TRBV5-1 - TRBD2 CASSFSGSDTGELFF TGCGCCAGCAGCTTCAGCGGGAGTGACACCGGGGAGCTGTTTTTT
TRBJ2-7 TRBV20-1 many TRBD2 CSARRLGLAEGEQYF TGCAGTGCTAGACGACTGGGACTAGCAGAAGGGGAGCAGTACTTC
TRBJ2-2 TRBV20-1 - - CSAPDRYTGELFF TGCAGTGCTCCTGACAGATACACCGGGGAGCTGTTTTTT
TRBJ2-6 TRBV24-1 few - CATSDPTEGKEDLTF TGTGCCACCAGTGACCCGACAGAAGGGAAAGAGGACCTGACTTTC
TRBJ2-5 TRBV12-3/TRBV12-4 - - CASSWGGAGQETQYF TGTGCCAGCAGTTGGGGGGGGGCTGGGCAAGAGACCCAGTACTTC
TRBJ2-5 TRBV29-1 - - CSLPGEETQYF TGCAGCTTGCCGGGGGAAGAGACCCAGTACTTC
TRBJ2-7 TRBV6-6 many TRBD1 CASSERTGYYEQYF TGTGCCAGCAGCGAACGGACAGGGTACTACGAGCAGTACTTC
TRBJ1-2 TRBV5-8 many - CASSLATGTNGYTF TGTGCCAGCAGCTTGGCCACCGGGACAAATGGCTACACCTTC